This T cell receptor (beta chain) is drawn from a study of cytomegalovirus exposure and HLA in healthy donors. In germline, CDR1 is SGHKS, CDR2 YYEKEE (reference sequence). This CDR3 comprises 16 residues. Trimming left V 0 bases short and J 3 bases short, with 16 bases between. PCR employed 60 Vbeta and 13 Jbeta primers. This table comes from immunoSEQ multiplex PCR, and its TCRdb copy is limited to in-frame clones, with some not included. The repertoire holds a few hundred thousand clones, with about four fifths as singletons. Regarding this clone: The antigen is not known.

Points from the study as a whole: Most sequenced TCRs were rare (though some public TCRs occurred in many donors). Later work showed greater clonal expansion in HLA-associated TCR beta chains than in equally common others. There were a few CMV-associated chains whose specificity for CMV antigens was confirmed in vitro.

The chain joins TRBV5-5 to TRBJ2-7; tentatively, D is TRBD1 (6 bases). The origin of this receptor is a girl aged 2 to 10 in good health and CMV-seronegative. The sequenced sample consisted of PBMCs. CDR3 bases: TGTGCCAGCAGCTTGGTTGTGGGACACCAGAACTACGAGCAGTACTTC. It encodes CASSLVVGHQNYEQYF.